These 7 T cell receptor beta chains originate from one sample sequenced in a study of vaccination effects on CD4 cells after COVID-19. The repertoire was sequenced with immunoSEQ multiplex PCR; TCRdb's copy has only in-frame clones and lacks some. The repertoire holds fewer than 40,000 clones, with about 72% as singletons. Before sequencing, viral peptide pools were used by the ViraFEST assay to expand antigen-specific CD4+ T cells. At the end of 10 days of culture, CD4+ T cells were isolated. Their cognate antigens are unknown. The sample here was CD4+ T cells from PBMCs cultured with HCoV-229E spike peptides, taken before COVID-19 vaccination. These receptors were obtained from a human donor who received a COVID-19 vaccine.

This clone was picked up a small number of times. This sequence joins TRBV20-1 and TRBJ1-1; D uncertain. Deletions cut 5 bases from V and 7 bases from J, with 8 bases between. Per the germline V gene, CDR1 is DFQATT and CDR2 is SNEGSKA (reference sequence). This CDR3 comprises 10 residues. CDR3 DNA sequence: TGCAGTGCTTTAGGGCTTGAAGCTTTCTTT. It translates to CSALGLEAFF.

V gene TRBV10-1 combines with J gene TRBJ2-3; D is ambiguous. V was clipped by 3 bases and J by 0 bases, with 13 bases between them. The CDR3 runs 16 residues. Germline lookup yields CDR1 WNHNN and CDR2 SYGVQD (reference sequence). Here the CDR3 reads CASSEILGSSTDTQYF. The DNA for the CDR3 is TGCGCCAGCAGTGAAATTCTGGGATCCAGCACAGATACGCAGTATTTT.

This chain connects TRBV7-2 to TRBJ1-2, with a weak D call TRBD1 (6 bases). This CDR3 spans 14 amino acids. CDR1 is SGHTA and CDR2 is FQGNSA in the germline V gene. Trimming removed 5 bases from V and 0 bases from J, with 10 bases in between. For the CDR3, the DNA is TGTGCCAGCAGCCGGGGGCCAGCTAACTATGGCTACACCTTC. The encoded protein is CASSRGPANYGYTF.

This clone was recorded a few times. The genes are TRBV10-3 and TRBJ2-7; perhaps TRBD1 as D (5 bases). This CDR3 comprises 13 residues. Trimming removed 6 bases at V and 3 bases at J, with 12 bases between. Per the germline V gene, CDR1 is ENHRY and CDR2 is SYGVKD. The CDR3 DNA follows: TGTGCCATCAGAGAAAGGGGAATCTACGAGCAGTACTTC. Protein: CAIRERGIYEQYF.

The genes are TRBV25-1 and TRBJ2-7; D is perhaps TRBD2 (7 bases). V dropped 2 bases and J dropped 1 base, with 12 bases sitting between them. Germline CDR1 MGHDK, CDR2 SYGVNS. The CDR3 covers 15 residues. CDR3 nucleotides: TGTGCCAGCAGTGAAGAGGGGGGGTTGTCCTACGAGCAGTACTTC. Translated: CASSEEGGLSYEQYF.

The chain joins TRBV7-2 to TRBJ2-3; 10 nucleotides align to TRBD2. Losses at the gene ends were 1 base for V and 5 bases for J; bases not matched to a gene: 12. The CDR3 runs to 18 residues. Germline V gene lookup returns CDR1 SGHTA and CDR2 FQGNSA. CDR3 bases: TGTGCCAGCAGCTTAGGACCTCGTAGCGGGAGGCTTGGAGATACGCAGTATTTT. Protein sequence: CASSLGPRSGRLGDTQYF.

V is TRBV6-4 and J is TRBJ1-3; 8 bases fit TRBD1. The CDR3 totals 14 residues. The ends lost 7 bases at V and 3 bases at J; junction bases unmatched: 5. Germline CDR1 and CDR2: MRHNA and SNTAGT. CDR3 DNA: TGTGCCAGCAAGCAGGGGGCAAATGGAAACACCATATATTTT. Protein product: CASKQGANGNTIYF.